This T cell receptor beta chain was sequenced in a study of blood T cell repertoires in COVID-19. Here immunoSEQ multiplex PCR was the method, and the copy in TCRdb shows in-frame clones only, minus some. The data contain 80,000 to 100,000 clones, approximately 84% of them singletons. In its sample, this clone was seen a few times. The origin of this receptor is a man in his sixties with acute or convalescent COVID-19. What was sequenced was peripheral blood.

The DNA for the CDR3 is TGTGCCAGCAGTGCGACAGTTTTCTATGGCTACACCTTC. Its protein product is CASSATVFYGYTF. This sequence joins TRBV12-3 or TRBV12-4 and TRBJ1-2; possible D gene TRBD1, 5 bases. This CDR3 comprises 13 residues. V dropped 5 bases and J dropped 4 bases, with 11 bases sitting between them.